The 16 T cell receptor beta chains below were found in one sample sequenced in a study of T cells in localized non-small cell lung cancer (dated by TCRdb to the early 2020s). Libraries were prepared through the immunoSEQ multiplex PCR assay. The immuneACCESS repertoire file appears here via TCRdb, limited to in-frame rearrangements. These files lack a portion of the clones; in checked studies, under half of the deficit traces to unresolved V genes, and the cause of the others is not known. The sample table contains around 100,000 clones; only one count was recorded for about nine tenths of them. The ten largest clones add up to about 15% of the sample. The material sequenced was peripheral blood, taken before any cancer treatment. The receptors derive from a man between 35 and 75 years old with stage I squamous cell lung carcinoma.

The rearrangement links TRBV11-2 to TRBJ1-5; no reliable D call. V dropped 5 bases and J dropped 2 bases, with 7 bases sitting between them. Germline V gives CDR1 SGHAT, CDR2 FQNNGV. This CDR3 has 13 residues. As DNA, the CDR3 is TGTGCCAGCAGCGGAGACCGCAATCAGCCCCAGCATTTT. It codes for CASSGDRNQPQHF.

The CDR3 sequence: CASSIRAGGIPSYEQYF. The CDR3 DNA sequence: TGTGCCAGTAGTATACGGGCAGGGGGTATACCTTCCTACGAGCAGTACTTC. J is TRBJ2-7 and V is TRBV19, with TRBD1 identical over 7 bases. Germline V gene sequence: CDR1 LNHDA, CDR2 SQIVND (reference sequence). This CDR3 is 17 amino acids long. The ends lost 2 bases at V and 1 base at J; junction bases unmatched: 11.

This chain's CDR3 is CASSLAGQGIAFF. CDR3 in DNA: TGTGCCAGCAGCTTGGCGGGACAGGGGATCGCTTTCTTT. V usage is TRBV7-9 and J usage is TRBJ1-1; TRBD1 matches at 10 bases. The V gene end was trimmed by 3 bases and the J gene end by 11 bases; junction bases not matched to a gene: 6. The CDR3 covers 13 residues. Germline values: CDR1 SEHNR, CDR2 FQNEAQ (reference sequence).

This chain connects TRBV18 to TRBJ1-1; D unclear. In germline, CDR1 is KGHSH, CDR2 LQKENI. This CDR3 comprises 13 residues. V lost 3 bases to trimming and J lost 0 bases, with 5 bases between them. Here the CDR3 reads CASSPMMNTEAFF. As DNA, the CDR3 is TGTGCCAGCTCACCGATGATGAACACTGAAGCTTTCTTT.

The CDR3 region is CASSFGSEQFF. In DNA, the CDR3 is TGTGCCAGCAGCTTTGGGAGTGAGCAGTTCTTC. The V and J genes are TRBV7-2 and TRBJ2-1; possibly TRBD2 for D (5 bases). Trimming removed 3 bases at V and 9 bases at J, with 6 bases between. Germline V gene data show CDR1 as SGHTA and CDR2 as FQGNSA. The length of the CDR3 is 11 residues.

The V call is TRBV9, the J call TRBJ2-7; TRBD1 matches 11 bases. Germline V gives CDR1 SGDLS, CDR2 YYNGEE. This CDR3 has 18 residues. The trim removed 3 bases at V and 3 bases at J, leaving 14 bases unmatched. CDR3 region: CASSAALPRTGGFYEQYF. CDR3 DNA: TGTGCCAGCAGCGCCGCTCTTCCCAGGACAGGGGGCTTCTACGAGCAGTACTTC.

This chain links TRBV4-1 with TRBJ1-2, with D possibly being TRBD1 (5 bases). V was cut by 0 bases and J by 0 bases, with 14 bases left in between. Germline CDR1 and CDR2: MGHRA and YSYEKL. The CDR3 loop spans 17 amino acids. This chain's CDR3 is CASSQERRQGANYGYTF. The CDR3 DNA sequence: TGCGCCAGCAGCCAAGAACGTCGGCAGGGAGCTAACTATGGCTACACCTTC.

This clone was seen only a few times. The chain has TRBV7-2 and TRBJ1-2; D is unclear. CDR1 SGHTA and CDR2 FQGNSA come from the germline V gene. This CDR3 has 14 amino acids. V was trimmed by 0 bases and J by 4 bases, leaving 9 bases between them. CDR3: CASSLAGEGYGYTF. CDR3 DNA: TGTGCCAGCAGCTTAGCTGGGGAGGGCTATGGCTACACCTTC.

This clone was detected only a few times. CDR3 sequence reads: CASSLMTGGETQYF. The CDR3 DNA reads as TGCGCCAGCAGCTTGATGACGGGTGGGGAGACCCAGTACTTC. The chain couples TRBV5-1 to TRBJ2-5; D gene uncertain. V lost 1 base and J 5 bases, leaving 12 bases between the germline ends. This CDR3 region has 14 residues. Looked up from germline, CDR1 is SGHRS and CDR2 is YFSETQ.

J is TRBJ1-3 and V is TRBV4-3; 8 nucleotides match TRBD1. V lost 1 base and J lost 2; bases outside the gene matches: 1. There are 15 residues in the CDR3. Germline assignment: CDR1 LGHNA and CDR2 YSLEER. The CDR3 spells CASSQAGGPGNTIYF. CDR3 coding DNA: TGCGCCAGCAGCCAAGCAGGGGGCCCTGGAAACACCATATATTTT.

This clone has a single count. The V call is TRBV19, the J call TRBJ1-2, with 10 positions matching TRBD1. This CDR3 contains 13 residues. After removal of 7 bases from V and 7 bases from J, the junction contained 6 bases not matched to a gene. Germline-derived CDR1 and CDR2 are LNHDA and SQIVND (reference sequence). CDR3 in DNA: TGTGCCAGTATCGGGACAGGGGAAACTGGCTACACCTTC. It codes for CASIGTGETGYTF. The entire variable domain, with the rest obtained from reference TRBV19 and TRBJ1-2, is as follows: DGGITQSPKYLFRKEGQNVTLSCEQNLNHDAMYWYRQDPGQGLRLIYYSQIVNDFQKGDIAEGYSVSREKKESFPLTVTSAQKNPTAFYLCASIGTGETGYTFGSGTRLTVV.

The chain links TRBV6-6 to TRBJ2-7; possibly TRBD1 or TRBD2 for D (5 bases each). The CDR3 extends over 12 amino acids. The germline CDR1 and CDR2 sequences are MNHNY and SVGAGI (reference sequence). V gave up 0 bases and J gave up 7 bases, with 7 bases separating them. Here the CDR3 DNA reads TGTGCCAGCAGTTACTCGAGGGGAGAGCAGTACTTC. As protein: CASSYSRGEQYF.

The chain uses TRBV15 and TRBJ2-3; D tentatively reads TRBD1 or TRBD2 (6 bases each). CDR1 is LNHNV and CDR2 is YYDKDF in the germline V gene (reference sequence). CDR3 length: 15 residues. V shed 1 base and J shed 5 bases, with 13 bases lying between them. CDR3: CATSRGQGGLDTQYF. CDR3 sequence (DNA): TGTGCCACCAGCAGAGGACAAGGGGGGTTAGATACGCAGTATTTT.

In DNA, the CDR3 is TGTGCCACTTCAGGCCTCAGTTCTATCTATGGCTACACCTTC. Its protein product is CATSGLSSIYGYTF. V and J are TRBV19 and TRBJ1-2; D gene unclear. Germline CDR1 is LNHDA and CDR2 is SQIVND (reference sequence). The CDR3 is made up of 14 amino acids. The ends were cut back, 10 bases at V and 4 bases at J, with 19 bases in the middle.

The CDR3 sequence: CASSELPVGTSGGLQETQYF. The CDR3 bases are TGTGCCAGCAGTGAACTTCCGGTCGGGACTAGCGGGGGGCTCCAAGAGACCCAGTACTTC. The chain joins TRBV6-1 to TRBJ2-5; 15 nucleotides match TRBD2. The length of the CDR3 is 20 residues. Trimming cost V 2 bases and J 1 base; bases outside gene matches: 11. CDR1 is MNHNS, CDR2 SASEGT, per germline.

The chain is built from TRBV9 and TRBJ2-3, with D perhaps TRBD1 (5 bases). V dropped 2 bases and J dropped 2 bases, with 9 bases sitting between them. The CDR3 covers 14 residues. Germline V CDR1 and CDR2: SGDLS, YYNGEE. CDR3 region: CASSVQGLTDTQYF. CDR3 DNA sequence: TGTGCCAGCAGCGTGCAGGGCCTCACAGATACGCAGTATTTT. Variable domain in full (rest from reference TRBV9 and TRBJ2-3): DSGVTQTPKHLITATGQRVTLRCSPRSGDLSVYWYQQSLDQGLQFLIQYYNGEERAKGNILERFSAQQFPDLHSELNLSSLELGDSALYFCASSVQGLTDTQYFGPGTRLTVL.